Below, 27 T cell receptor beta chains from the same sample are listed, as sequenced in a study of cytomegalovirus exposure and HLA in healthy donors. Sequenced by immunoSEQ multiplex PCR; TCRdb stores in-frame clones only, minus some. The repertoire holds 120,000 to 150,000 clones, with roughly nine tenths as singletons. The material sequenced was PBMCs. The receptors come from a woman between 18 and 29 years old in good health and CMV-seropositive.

The CDR3 reads CASSTGQTTGELFF. The DNA for the CDR3 is TGTGCCAGTAGTACCGGACAGACCACCGGGGAGCTGTTTTTT. The chain has TRBV19 and TRBJ2-2; D might be TRBD1 (6 bases). The CDR3 has 14 residues. Trimming took off 4 bases at V and 4 bases at J, with 10 bases between the two ends. CDR1 and CDR2 (germline): LNHDA, SQIVND (reference sequence).

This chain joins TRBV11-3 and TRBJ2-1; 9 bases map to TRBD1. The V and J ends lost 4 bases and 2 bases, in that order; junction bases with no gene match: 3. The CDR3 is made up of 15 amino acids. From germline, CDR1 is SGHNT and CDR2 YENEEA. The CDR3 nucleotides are TGTGCCAGCAGCTCCGGGACAGGGCCCTACAATGAGCAGTTCTTC. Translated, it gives CASSSGTGPYNEQFF.

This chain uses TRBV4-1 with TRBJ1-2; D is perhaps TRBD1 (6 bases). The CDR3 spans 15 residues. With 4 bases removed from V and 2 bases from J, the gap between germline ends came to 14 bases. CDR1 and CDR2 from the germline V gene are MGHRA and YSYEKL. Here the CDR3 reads CASSPTTGANYGYTF. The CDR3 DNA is TGCGCCAGCAGCCCGACGACAGGAGCAAACTATGGCTACACCTTC.

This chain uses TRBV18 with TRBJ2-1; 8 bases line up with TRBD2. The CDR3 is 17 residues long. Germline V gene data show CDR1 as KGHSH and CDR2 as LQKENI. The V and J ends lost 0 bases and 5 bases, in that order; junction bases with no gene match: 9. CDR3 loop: CASSPPGGTSGDNEQFF. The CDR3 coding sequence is TGTGCCAGCTCACCACCGGGAGGCACTAGCGGAGACAATGAGCAGTTCTTC.

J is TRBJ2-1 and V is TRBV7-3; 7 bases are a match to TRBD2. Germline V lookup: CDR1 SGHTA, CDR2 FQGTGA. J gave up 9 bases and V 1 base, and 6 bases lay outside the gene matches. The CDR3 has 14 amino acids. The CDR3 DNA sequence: TGTGCCAGCAGCTTAAAAGGGACTAATGTTGAGCAGTTCTTC. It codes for CASSLKGTNVEQFF.

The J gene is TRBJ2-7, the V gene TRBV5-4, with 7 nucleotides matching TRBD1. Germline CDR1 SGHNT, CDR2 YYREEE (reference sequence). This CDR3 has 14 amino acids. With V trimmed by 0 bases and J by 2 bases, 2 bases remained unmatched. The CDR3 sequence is CASSLGRGPYEQYF. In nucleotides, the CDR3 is TGTGCCAGCAGCTTGGGAAGGGGGCCCTACGAGCAGTACTTC.

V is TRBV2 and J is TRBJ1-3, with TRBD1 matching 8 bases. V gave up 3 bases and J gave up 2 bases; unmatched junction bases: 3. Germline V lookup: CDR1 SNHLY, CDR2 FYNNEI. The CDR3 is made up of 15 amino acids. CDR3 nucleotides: TGTGCCAGCAGTGAGGGGACAGGAACTGGAAACACCATATATTTT. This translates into CASSEGTGTGNTIYF.

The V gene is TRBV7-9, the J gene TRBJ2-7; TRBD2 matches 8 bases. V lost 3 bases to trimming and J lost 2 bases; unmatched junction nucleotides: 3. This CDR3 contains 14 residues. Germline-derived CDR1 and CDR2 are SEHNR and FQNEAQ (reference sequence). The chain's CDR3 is CASSFPGGTYEQYF. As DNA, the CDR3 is TGTGCCAGCAGCTTCCCGGGAGGGACCTACGAGCAGTACTTC.

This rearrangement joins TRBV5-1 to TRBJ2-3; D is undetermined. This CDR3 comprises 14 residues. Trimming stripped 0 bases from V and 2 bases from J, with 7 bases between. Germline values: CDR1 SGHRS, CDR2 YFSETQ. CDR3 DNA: TGCGCCAGCAGCTTGGATGTCCTCACAGATACGCAGTATTTT. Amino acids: CASSLDVLTDTQYF.

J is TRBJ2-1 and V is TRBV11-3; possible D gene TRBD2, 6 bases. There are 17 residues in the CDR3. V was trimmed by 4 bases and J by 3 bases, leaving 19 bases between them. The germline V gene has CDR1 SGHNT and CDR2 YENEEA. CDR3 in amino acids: CASSSNRVTRVYNEQFF. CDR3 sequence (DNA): TGTGCCAGCAGCTCTAACCGTGTGACTAGGGTCTACAATGAGCAGTTCTTC.

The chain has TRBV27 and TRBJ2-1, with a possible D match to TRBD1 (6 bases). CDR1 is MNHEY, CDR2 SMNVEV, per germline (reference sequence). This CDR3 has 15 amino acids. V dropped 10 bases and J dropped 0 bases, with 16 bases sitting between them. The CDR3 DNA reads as TGTGCCACCAGGGTAGGGGGTGGCTCCTACAATGAGCAGTTCTTC. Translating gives CATRVGGGSYNEQFF.

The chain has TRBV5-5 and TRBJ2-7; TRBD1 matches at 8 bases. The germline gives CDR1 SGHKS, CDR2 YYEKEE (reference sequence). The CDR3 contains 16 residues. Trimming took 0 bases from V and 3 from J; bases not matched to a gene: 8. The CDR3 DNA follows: TGTGCCAGCAGCTTGGCGCCCCGGACAGGGTTCTACGAGCAGTACTTC. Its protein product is CASSLAPRTGFYEQYF.

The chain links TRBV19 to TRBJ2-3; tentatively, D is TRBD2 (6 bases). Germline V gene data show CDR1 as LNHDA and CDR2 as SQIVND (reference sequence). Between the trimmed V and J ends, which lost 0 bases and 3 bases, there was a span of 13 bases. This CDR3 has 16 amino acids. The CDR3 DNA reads TGTGCCAGTAGTATAGAAGGAGGGAGAGGGACAGATACGCAGTATTTT. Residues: CASSIEGGRGTDTQYF.

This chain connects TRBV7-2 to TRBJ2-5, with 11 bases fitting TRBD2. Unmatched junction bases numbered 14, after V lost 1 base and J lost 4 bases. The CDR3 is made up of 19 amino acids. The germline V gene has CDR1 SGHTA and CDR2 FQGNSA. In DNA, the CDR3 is TGTGCCAGCAGCTTAGGTCGGGGTAGCGGGAGGGCCGGGCGAGAGACCCAGTACTTC. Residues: CASSLGRGSGRAGRETQYF.

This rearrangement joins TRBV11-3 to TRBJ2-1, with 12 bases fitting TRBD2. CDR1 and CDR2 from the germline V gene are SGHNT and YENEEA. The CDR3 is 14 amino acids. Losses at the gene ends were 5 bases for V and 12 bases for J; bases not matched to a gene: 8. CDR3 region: CASSPPPSGGGQFF. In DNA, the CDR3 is TGTGCCAGCAGCCCCCCCCCTAGCGGGGGGGGGCAGTTCTTC. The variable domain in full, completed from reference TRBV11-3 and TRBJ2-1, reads EAGVVQSPRYKIIEKKQPVAFWCNPISGHNTLYWYLQNLGQGPELLIRYENEEAVDDSQLPKDRFSAERLKGVDSTLKIQPAELGDSAVYLCASSPPPSGGGQFFGPGTRLTVL.

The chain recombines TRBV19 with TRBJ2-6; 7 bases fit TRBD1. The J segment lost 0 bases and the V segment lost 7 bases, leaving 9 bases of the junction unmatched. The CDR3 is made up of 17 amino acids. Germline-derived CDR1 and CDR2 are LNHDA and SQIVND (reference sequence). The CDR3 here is CASKPRTGSSGANVLTF. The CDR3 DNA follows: TGTGCCAGTAAACCCCGGACAGGAAGCTCTGGGGCCAACGTCCTGACTTTC.

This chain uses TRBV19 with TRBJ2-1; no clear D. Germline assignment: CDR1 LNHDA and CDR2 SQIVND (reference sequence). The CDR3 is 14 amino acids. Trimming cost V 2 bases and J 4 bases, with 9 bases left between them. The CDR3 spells CASSILATYNEQFF. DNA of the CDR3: TGTGCCAGTAGTATACTTGCGACATACAATGAGCAGTTCTTC.

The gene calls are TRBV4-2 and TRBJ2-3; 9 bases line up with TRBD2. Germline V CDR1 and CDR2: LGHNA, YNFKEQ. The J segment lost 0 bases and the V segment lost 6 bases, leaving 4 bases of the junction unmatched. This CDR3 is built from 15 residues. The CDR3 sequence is CASSLTSGSTDTQYF. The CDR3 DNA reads TGTGCCAGCAGTCTTACTAGCGGGAGCACAGATACGCAGTATTTT.

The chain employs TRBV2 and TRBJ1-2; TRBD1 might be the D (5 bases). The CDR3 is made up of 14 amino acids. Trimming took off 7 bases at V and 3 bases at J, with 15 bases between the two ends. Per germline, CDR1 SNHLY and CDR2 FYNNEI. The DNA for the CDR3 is TGTGCCAGCACCCATCCGGGGGTGCACTATGGCTACACCTTC. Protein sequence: CASTHPGVHYGYTF. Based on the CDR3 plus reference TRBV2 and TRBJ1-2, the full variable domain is EPEVTQTPSHQVTQMGQEVILRCVPISNHLYFYWYRQILGQKVEFLVSFYNNEISEKSEIFDDQFSVERPDGSNFTLKIRSTKLEDSAMYFCASTHPGVHYGYTFGSGTRLTVV.

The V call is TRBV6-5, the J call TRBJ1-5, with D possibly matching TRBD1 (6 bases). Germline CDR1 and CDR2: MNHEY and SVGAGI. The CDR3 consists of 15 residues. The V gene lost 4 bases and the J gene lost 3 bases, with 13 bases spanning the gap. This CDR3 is CASSWSRDNNQPQHF. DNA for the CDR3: TGTGCCAGCAGTTGGTCTCGGGACAACAATCAGCCCCAGCATTTT.

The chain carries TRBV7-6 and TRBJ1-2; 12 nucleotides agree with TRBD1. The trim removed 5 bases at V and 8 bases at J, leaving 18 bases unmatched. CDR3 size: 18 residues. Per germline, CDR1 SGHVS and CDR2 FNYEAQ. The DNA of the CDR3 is TGTGCCAGCAGCCCAGGACCCGGGACAGGGGGCGTACGTAAAGGCTACACCTTC. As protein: CASSPGPGTGGVRKGYTF.

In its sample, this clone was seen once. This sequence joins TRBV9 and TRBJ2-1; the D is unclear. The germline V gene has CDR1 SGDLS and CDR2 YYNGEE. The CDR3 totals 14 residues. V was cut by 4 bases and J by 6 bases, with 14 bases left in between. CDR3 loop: CASSPRVLSNEQFF. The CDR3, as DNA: TGTGCCAGCAGCCCCCGGGTCTTGAGCAATGAGCAGTTCTTC. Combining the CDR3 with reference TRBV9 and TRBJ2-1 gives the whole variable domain DSGVTQTPKHLITATGQRVTLRCSPRSGDLSVYWYQQSLDQGLQFLIQYYNGEERAKGNILERFSAQQFPDLHSELNLSSLELGDSALYFCASSPRVLSNEQFFGPGTRLTVL.

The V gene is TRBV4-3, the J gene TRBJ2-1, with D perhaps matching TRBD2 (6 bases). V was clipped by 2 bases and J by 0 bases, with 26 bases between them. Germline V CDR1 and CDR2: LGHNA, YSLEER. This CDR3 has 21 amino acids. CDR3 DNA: TGCGCCAGCAGCCAATTACTGGAGGGCCCAGCCTCAAGATCCTCCTACAATGAGCAGTTCTTC. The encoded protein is CASSQLLEGPASRSSYNEQFF.

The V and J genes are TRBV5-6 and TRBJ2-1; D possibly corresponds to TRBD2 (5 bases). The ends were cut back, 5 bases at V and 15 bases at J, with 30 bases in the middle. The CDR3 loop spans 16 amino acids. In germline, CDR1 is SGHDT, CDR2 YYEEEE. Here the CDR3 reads CASSRNPGTRRRSGFF. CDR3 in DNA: TGTGCCAGCAGTAGGAACCCCGGTACAAGGAGGCGGTCGGGGTTCTTC.

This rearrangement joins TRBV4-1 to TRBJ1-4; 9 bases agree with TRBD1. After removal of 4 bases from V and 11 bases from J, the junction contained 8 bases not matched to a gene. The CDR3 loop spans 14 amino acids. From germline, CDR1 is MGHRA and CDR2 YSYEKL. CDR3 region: CASSLDGTGKKLFF. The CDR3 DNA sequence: TGCGCCAGCAGCCTAGACGGGACAGGGAAGAAACTGTTTTTT.

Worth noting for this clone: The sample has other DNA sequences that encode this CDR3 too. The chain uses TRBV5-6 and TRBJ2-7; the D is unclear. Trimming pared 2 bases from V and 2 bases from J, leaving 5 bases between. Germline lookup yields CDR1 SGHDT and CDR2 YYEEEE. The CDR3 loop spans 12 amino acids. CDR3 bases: TGTGCCAGCAGCTTACTAACCTACGAGCAGTACTTC. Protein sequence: CASSLLTYEQYF.

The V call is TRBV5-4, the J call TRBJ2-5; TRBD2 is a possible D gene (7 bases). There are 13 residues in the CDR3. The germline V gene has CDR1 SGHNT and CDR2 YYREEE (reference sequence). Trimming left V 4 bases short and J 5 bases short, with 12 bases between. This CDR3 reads CASSPRGGETQYF. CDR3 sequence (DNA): TGTGCCAGCAGCCCTAGGGGGGGGGAGACCCAGTACTTC.